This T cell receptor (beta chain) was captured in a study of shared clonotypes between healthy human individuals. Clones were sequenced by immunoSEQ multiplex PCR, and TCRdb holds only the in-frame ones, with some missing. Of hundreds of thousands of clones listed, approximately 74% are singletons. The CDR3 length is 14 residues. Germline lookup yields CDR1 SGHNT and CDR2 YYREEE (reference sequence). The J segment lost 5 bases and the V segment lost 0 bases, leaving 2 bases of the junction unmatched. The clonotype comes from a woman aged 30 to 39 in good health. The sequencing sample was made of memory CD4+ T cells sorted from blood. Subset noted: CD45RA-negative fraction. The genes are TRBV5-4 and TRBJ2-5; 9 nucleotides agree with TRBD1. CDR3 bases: TGTGCCAGCAGCTTGGAAGGACAGGGGGAGACCCAGTACTTC. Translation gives CASSLEGQGETQYF.